The rows below give T cell receptor beta chains drawn from one sample of a study of technical replicates of blood from a few donors. Clones were sequenced by immunoSEQ multiplex PCR, and TCRdb holds only the in-frame ones, with some missing. The data hold 65,000 to 95,000 clones, with 85% to 95% observed a single time. The sample comprised T cells isolated from PBMCs. The origin of the receptors is a human donor in good health. Each CDR3 is given with its conserved first and last residue. A D gene is named only where the DNA matches it firmly. Clone size, where shown, is once, few, many, or a class for clones that have expanded.

TGTGCCAGTAGCCAGGAGGGGTTATATAGCAATCAGCCCCAGCATTTT CASSQEGLYSNQPQHF TRBJ1-5 NA TRBV19 once
TGCGCCAGCAGCGTAAGGCGGGGCACTGAAGCTTTCTTT CASSVRRGTEAFF TRBJ1-1 NA TRBV4-1 NA
TGTGCCAGCAGCCGCGGGACAGGCTCCTATGAGCAGTACTTC CASSRGTGSYEQYF TRBJ2-7 TRBD1 TRBV7-3 NA
TGTGCCAGCTTCCGGGACAGGGGGGCTGAAGCTTTCTTT CASFRDRGAEAFF TRBJ1-1 TRBD1 TRBV6-1 NA
TGCGCCAGCAGCTTGGTCATGAACACTGAAGCTTTCTTT CASSLVMNTEAFF TRBJ1-1 NA TRBV5-1 few
TGCAGTGCTCGTACAACGGGAGAGCAGTACTTC CSARTTGEQYF TRBJ2-7 NA TRBV20-1 NA
TGTGCCAGCAGCTTAGTAGTGGGACAGGGATTATATAATGAGCAGTTCTTC CASSLVVGQGLYNEQFF TRBJ2-1 TRBD1 TRBV11-3 NA
TGTGCCAGCAGCCAAGAAGGGGCGGGGAGCACTGAAGCTTTCTTT CASSQEGAGSTEAFF TRBJ1-1 NA TRBV4-2 NA
TGTGCCAGCCCGACAGGGGGCTTTTACAGTCCCTACGAGCAGTACTTC CASPTGGFYSPYEQYF TRBJ2-7 TRBD1 TRBV6-4 NA
TGTGCCAGCAGCCGAAGTCAGACAGTCGGCTACACCTTC CASSRSQTVGYTF TRBJ1-2 NA TRBV13 NA
TGTGCCAGCAGCTTAGATATCAGGGGCGACTATGGCTACACCTTC CASSLDIRGDYGYTF TRBJ1-2 NA TRBV7-9 once
TGTGCTAGTGGTACCGGACAGGGGTTTAATGAAAAACTGTTTTTT CASGTGQGFNEKLFF TRBJ1-4 TRBD1 TRBV12-5 NA
TGTGCCAGCTCCGGCCCAGGGACACCAAACACTGAAGCTTTCTTT CASSGPGTPNTEAFF TRBJ1-1 NA TRBV2 NA
TGTGCCTGGAGTGTCCGGACAGGGCGTTATGGCTACACCTTC CAWSVRTGRYGYTF TRBJ1-2 TRBD1 TRBV30 once
TGTGCCAGCGGACAGTCCATGAACACTGAAGCTTTCTTT CASGQSMNTEAFF TRBJ1-1 NA TRBV2 NA
TGTGCCAGCAGCTCCGGACAGGGGCCCTACGAGCAGTACTTC CASSSGQGPYEQYF TRBJ2-7 TRBD1 TRBV5-5 few
TGCGCCAGCAGCCAAGAATCGGGGGAGGGCAGGTACGAGCAGTACTTC CASSQESGEGRYEQYF TRBJ2-7 TRBD2 TRBV4-1 NA
TGTGCCAGCAGCCGCCCCCCGGGGAACGAGCAGTACTTC CASSRPPGNEQYF TRBJ2-7 NA TRBV6-6 NA
TGCGCCAGCAGTGAGTTTGTCGACAGATACAATCAGCCCCAGCATTTT CASSEFVDRYNQPQHF TRBJ1-5 NA TRBV10-1 NA
TGTGCCGCACGCGGAGGACCGAACACTGAAGCTTTCTTT CAARGGPNTEAFF TRBJ1-1 NA TRBV30 NA
TGTGCCAGCACCCCTGCTCAGGGGGCTTCTGGAAACACCATATATTTT CASTPAQGASGNTIYF TRBJ1-3 TRBD1 TRBV7-9 NA
TGTGCCAGTAGTGCCCAGGGGGATGAAAAACTGTTTTTT CASSAQGDEKLFF TRBJ1-4 TRBD1 TRBV19 NA
TGTGCCAGCAGCGTTAGAATGGCGGACACTGAAGCTTTCTTT CASSVRMADTEAFF TRBJ1-1 NA TRBV9 NA
TGTGCCAGCAGTTTAACATCAGCCTACGAGCAGTACTTC CASSLTSAYEQYF TRBJ2-7 NA TRBV27 NA
TGTGCCAGCAGCTTAGGGGTCAGGGGCAGACAAGAGACCCAGTACTTC CASSLGVRGRQETQYF TRBJ2-5 NA TRBV11-2 NA
TGCGCCAGCAGCCAAATTGGTCGGGGAGCCAAAAACATTCAGTACTTC CASSQIGRGAKNIQYF TRBJ2-4 NA TRBV4-1 NA
TGTGCCAGCAATCCGGGACAGAACTACGAGCAGTACTTC CASNPGQNYEQYF TRBJ2-7 TRBD1 TRBV28 NA
TGTGCCCGACTCGGAGGGGGGGATCGTTACAATGAGCAGTTCTTC CARLGGGDRYNEQFF TRBJ2-1 NA TRBV2 NA
TGTGCCATCAGGGGGGGCCCGGGACAGCTTAATGGCTACACCTTC CAIRGGPGQLNGYTF TRBJ1-2 TRBD1 TRBV10-3 NA
TGTGCCAGTAGTACGGGACAGGGCTACGAGCAGTACTTC CASSTGQGYEQYF TRBJ2-7 TRBD1 TRBV19 NA
TGTGCCAGCAGCCTGGGGGCTTTCGGGACTGAAGCTTTCTTT CASSLGAFGTEAFF TRBJ1-1 NA TRBV7-6 NA
TGTGCCAGCAGCTTAGCAGGGACAGGAGAGTACGAGCAGTACTTC CASSLAGTGEYEQYF TRBJ2-7 TRBD1 TRBV11-2 NA
TGCGCCAGCAGCCAGGGTGACAGGGGGAGATTGGACGAGCAGTACTTC CASSQGDRGRLDEQYF TRBJ2-7 TRBD1 TRBV4-1 NA
TGTGCCAGCAGCATTTACAGGGGGTCTGCTTCACCCCTCCACTTT CASSIYRGSASPLHF TRBJ1-6 TRBD1 TRBV9 NA
TGTGCCAGCAGCTTGTTGCAGGGGTTTTCCCACGAGCAGTACTTC CASSLLQGFSHEQYF TRBJ2-7 NA TRBV5-5 NA
TGTGCCAGCAGCGTAGGGGCCCAGGACCGGGGGGAGACCCAGTACTTC CASSVGAQDRGETQYF TRBJ2-5 NA TRBV9 once
TGTGCCAGCAGTTCCTCGACAGGGTACTATGGCTACACCTTC CASSSSTGYYGYTF TRBJ1-2 TRBD1 TRBV6-5 NA
TGTGCCAGCAGCCCCTTACCGGGACAGGGAAGTAATGGGGCCAACGTCCTGACTTTC CASSPLPGQGSNGANVLTF TRBJ2-6 TRBD1 TRBV7-7 NA
TGTGCCAGCCTAGCTCCGGGACTCGATACGCAGTATTTT CASLAPGLDTQYF TRBJ2-3 NA TRBV28 NA
TGTGCCAGCAGATCCACAGGGGGCGGGGGGTACACTGAAGCTTTCTTT CASRSTGGGGYTEAFF TRBJ1-1 TRBD1 TRBV28 NA
TGTGCCAGCAGTTTACAGGGAAAAGAGACCCAGTACTTC CASSLQGKETQYF TRBJ2-5 NA TRBV6-6 NA
TGCGCCAGCAGCTCCACAGCGAACACTGAAGCTTTCTTT CASSSTANTEAFF TRBJ1-1 NA TRBV5-1 NA
TGCGCCAGCAGCCGGACAGGGGGGATTCTGTACGAACGCGCCGGGGAGCTGTTTTTT CASSRTGGILYERAGELFF TRBJ2-2 TRBD1 TRBV5-1 NA